The clone carrying this T cell receptor (beta chain) was found a few times. Its antigen remains unknown. The source of the sample is a study of vaccination and CD4 T cells after COVID-19. Study-level information: Recovered patients in the cohort numbered six men and four women, two of them Hispanic. At a median about 99 days (range 35 to 161) after diagnosis, post-COVID samples were drawn.

CDR3 length: 16 amino acids. Once obtained from cultured CD4+ T cells, the DNA was sequenced using the Oncomine TCR Beta short-read assay. Cultured CD4+ T cells were the source of extracted genomic DNA. TCRdb analysed the PCR reads with MiXCR anew, one entry per CDR3 protein. Here the sample spans about 8,000 distinct CDR3 sequences, around 45% being singletons. The treatment was: roughly 11-day PBMC culture with coronavirus spike peptide pools or control peptides (ViraFEST assay). CD4+ T lymphocytes from the unexposed donor were collected before the COVID-19 pandemic (2011-2018). Wells that each held 2 million or so PBMCs were cultured with 8 to 10 IU/ml IL-2 and about 10 ug/ml peptide pools.

The receptor was isolated from a human donor in good health. V is TRBV21-1 and J is TRBJ1-1; TRBD1 is the table's D call, not checked against the DNA. TRBV21-1 is labeled a pseudogene. Input material: CD4+ T cells from blood, cultured in vitro. CDR3 loop: CASSDSGTGGPTEAFF. CDR3 bases: TGTGCCAGCAGCGACTCCGGGACAGGAGGACCGACTGAAGCTTTCTTT.